A single sample gave rise to the 11 T cell receptor beta chains below, sequenced in a study of cytomegalovirus exposure and HLA in healthy donors. Amplification used 60 Vbeta primers and 13 Jbeta primers. Only in-frame clones appear in the TCRdb table, and some are missing; sequencing was by immunoSEQ multiplex PCR. In the table there are about 170,000 clones, 70% to 80% of which are singletons. Source material: PBMCs. The receptor set was obtained from a woman in her 50s in good health and CMV-seronegative.

This rearrangement joins TRBV5-1 to TRBJ2-2; TRBD1 agrees at 8 bases. Germline V gives CDR1 SGHRS, CDR2 YFSETQ. The CDR3 contains 14 residues. V was clipped by 8 bases and J by 2 bases; unmatched bases: 5. The CDR3, as DNA: TGCGCCAGTTGGGGACAGGCCAACACCGGGGAGCTGTTTTTT. Its protein product is CASWGQANTGELFF.

In its sample, this clone was seen once. The V and J genes are TRBV5-1 and TRBJ1-1, with TRBD1 matching 8 bases. The CDR3 runs 15 residues. Germline CDR1 is SGHRS and CDR2 is YFSETQ. V lost 4 bases, J lost 4 bases, and 9 bases stayed unmatched. The CDR3 sequence: CASSPNRGGSTEAFF. As DNA, the CDR3 is TGCGCCAGCAGCCCCAACAGGGGGGGGAGCACTGAAGCTTTCTTT.

The chain employs TRBV23-1 and TRBJ2-5; 14 bases agree with TRBD2. TRBV23-1 is assigned to the ORF class and has an uncertain function. Germline trimming cut 9 bases from V and 5 bases from J; bases unmatched to any gene: 23. The length of the CDR3 is 20 residues. CDR3 nucleotide sequence: TGCGCCAGAGCAAGAGCCTACCCGGTGACTAGCGGGAGGGCCGGGGAGACCCAGTACTTC. Amino acids: CARARAYPVTSGRAGETQYF.

The V call is TRBV7-7, the J call TRBJ2-5, with 7 bases fitting TRBD1. This CDR3 is 16 amino acids long. The J segment lost 4 bases and the V segment lost 5 bases, leaving 13 bases of the junction unmatched. Germline assignment: CDR1 SSHAT and CDR2 FNYEAQ (reference sequence). The CDR3 nucleotides read TGTGCCAGCAGCCTCTCTTGGGCGACAGGGTTAGAGACCCAGTACTTC. Residues: CASSLSWATGLETQYF. Supplemented by reference TRBV7-7 and TRBJ2-5, the full variable domain reads GAGVSQSPRYKVTKRGQDVTLRCDPISSHATLYWYQQALGQGPEFLTYFNYEAQPDKSGLPSDRFSAERPEGSISTLTIQRTEQRDSAMYRCASSLSWATGLETQYFGPGTRLLVL.

The rearrangement joins TRBV29-1 to TRBJ2-7; D is perhaps TRBD2 (5 bases). V was cut by 6 bases and J by 6 bases, with 18 bases left in between. CDR1 and CDR2 from the germline V gene are SQVTM and ANQGSEA. This CDR3 has 13 amino acids. In DNA form, the CDR3 reads TGCAGCGTCGCTACTAGGCGCGGGCTCGAGCAGTACTTC. This codes for CSVATRRGLEQYF.

The chain is built from TRBV7-2 and TRBJ1-5, with 11 bases identical to TRBD1. This CDR3 has 15 residues. Germline trimming cut 3 bases from V and 6 bases from J; bases unmatched to any gene: 4. CDR1 is SGHTA and CDR2 is FQGNSA in the germline V gene. The CDR3 DNA reads TGTGCCAGCAGCTTTAAGGACAGGGGGCTTCAGCCCCAGCATTTT. Its translation is CASSFKDRGLQPQHF.

The genes are TRBV2 and TRBJ1-1, with 7 nucleotides matching TRBD1. The germline V gene has CDR1 SNHLY and CDR2 FYNNEI. The CDR3 is made up of 15 amino acids. Trimming removed 5 bases from V and 4 bases from J; junction bases left unmatched: 10. This chain's CDR3 is CASSLIRQGGTEAFF. In DNA form, the CDR3 reads TGTGCCAGCAGTCTAATCCGACAGGGAGGCACTGAAGCTTTCTTT.

The CDR3 region is CASTDRGGPNTEAFF. The CDR3 coding sequence is TGTGCCAGCACCGATCGAGGGGGCCCGAACACTGAAGCTTTCTTT. The chain uses TRBV6-5 and TRBJ1-1; 7 nucleotides line up with TRBD1. The CDR3 length is 15 residues. V shed 7 bases, J shed 1 base, and the junction held 9 bases outside the gene matches. CDR1 and CDR2 (germline): MNHEY, SVGAGI.

The rearrangement uses TRBV11-2 and TRBJ1-1; D not certain. CDR3 length equals 12 residues. V lost 5 bases, J lost 2 bases, and 6 bases lay in between. Per the germline V gene, CDR1 is SGHAT and CDR2 is FQNNGV. The CDR3: CASSHTNTEAFF. Written as DNA, the CDR3 is TGTGCCAGCAGCCACACAAACACTGAAGCTTTCTTT. Full variable domain (remainder filled in from reference TRBV11-2 and TRBJ1-1): EAGVAQSPRYKIIEKRQSVAFWCNPISGHATLYWYQQILGQGPKLLIQFQNNGVVDDSQLPKDRFSAERLKGVDSTLKIQPAKLEDSAVYLCASSHTNTEAFFGQGTRLTVV.

This clone has a handful of counts. The chain is built from TRBV7-2 and TRBJ1-5; no reliable D call. Germline assignment: CDR1 SGHTA and CDR2 FQGNSA. V gave up 1 base and J gave up 3 bases, with 13 bases separating them. This CDR3 comprises 16 residues. The CDR3 sequence: CASSLVGRRANQPQHF. As DNA, the CDR3 is TGTGCCAGCAGCTTAGTAGGTCGGAGAGCCAATCAGCCCCAGCATTTT.

V and J are TRBV19 and TRBJ2-7; no reliable D call. Per germline, CDR1 LNHDA and CDR2 SQIVND (reference sequence). This CDR3 spans 15 amino acids. V was pared by 3 bases and J by 2 bases, with 14 bases between. The CDR3 nucleotides are TGTGCCAGTAGTATTGCTTTCTCAGGCGCCTACGAGCAGTACTTC. Residues: CASSIAFSGAYEQYF.